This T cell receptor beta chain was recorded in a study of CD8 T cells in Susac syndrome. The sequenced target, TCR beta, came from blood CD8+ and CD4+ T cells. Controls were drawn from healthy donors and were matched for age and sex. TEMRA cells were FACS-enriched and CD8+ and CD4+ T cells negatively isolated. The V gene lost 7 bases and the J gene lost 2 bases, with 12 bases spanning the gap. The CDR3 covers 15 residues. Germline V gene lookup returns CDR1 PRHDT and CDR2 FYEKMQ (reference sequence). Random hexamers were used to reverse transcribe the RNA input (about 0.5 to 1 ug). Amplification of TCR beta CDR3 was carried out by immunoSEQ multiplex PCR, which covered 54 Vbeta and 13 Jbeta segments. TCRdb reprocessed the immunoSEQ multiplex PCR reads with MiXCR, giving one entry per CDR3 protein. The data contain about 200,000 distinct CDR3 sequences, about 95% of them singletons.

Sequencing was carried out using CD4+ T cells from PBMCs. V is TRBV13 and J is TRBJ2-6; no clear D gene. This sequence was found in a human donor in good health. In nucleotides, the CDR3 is TGTGCCAGCAACCCCGGGTCACCTGGGGCCAACGTCCTGACTTTC. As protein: CASNPGSPGANVLTF.